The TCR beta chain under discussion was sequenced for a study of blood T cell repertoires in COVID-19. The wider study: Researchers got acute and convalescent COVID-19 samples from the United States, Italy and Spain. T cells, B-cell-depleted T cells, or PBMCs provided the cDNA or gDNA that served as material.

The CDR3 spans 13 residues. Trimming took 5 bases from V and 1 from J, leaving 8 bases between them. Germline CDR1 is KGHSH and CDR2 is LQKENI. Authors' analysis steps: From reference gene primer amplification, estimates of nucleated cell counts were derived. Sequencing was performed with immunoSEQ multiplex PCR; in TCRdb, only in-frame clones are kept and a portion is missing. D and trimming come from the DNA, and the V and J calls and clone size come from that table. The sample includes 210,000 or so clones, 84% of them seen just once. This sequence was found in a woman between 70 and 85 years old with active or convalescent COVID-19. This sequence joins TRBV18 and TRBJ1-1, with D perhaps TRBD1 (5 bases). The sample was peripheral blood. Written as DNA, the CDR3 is TGTGCCAGCTCAGAGCAGGGGAACACTGAAGCTTTCTTT. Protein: CASSEQGNTEAFF.